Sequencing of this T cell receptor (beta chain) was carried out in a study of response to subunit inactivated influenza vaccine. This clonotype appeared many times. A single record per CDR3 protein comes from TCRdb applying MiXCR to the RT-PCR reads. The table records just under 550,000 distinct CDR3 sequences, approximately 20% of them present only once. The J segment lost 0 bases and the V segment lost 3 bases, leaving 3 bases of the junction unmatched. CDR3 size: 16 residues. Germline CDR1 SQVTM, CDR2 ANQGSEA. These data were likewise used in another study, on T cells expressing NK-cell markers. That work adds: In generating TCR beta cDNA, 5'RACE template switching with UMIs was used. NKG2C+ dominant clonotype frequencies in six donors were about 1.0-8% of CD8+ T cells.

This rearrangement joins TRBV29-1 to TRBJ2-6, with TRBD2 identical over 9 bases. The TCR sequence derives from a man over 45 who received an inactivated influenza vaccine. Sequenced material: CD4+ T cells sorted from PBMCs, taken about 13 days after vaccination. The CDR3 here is CSVETSGRSGANVLTF. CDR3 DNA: TGCAGCGTTGAGACTAGCGGACGCTCTGGGGCCAACGTCCTGACTTTC.